The 31 T cell receptor beta chains given below trace back to one sample, sequenced in a study of T cells after yellow fever vaccination. TCRdb independently ran MiXCR on the 5' RACE reads; one entry per CDR3 protein. The table includes approximately 15,000 distinct CDR3 sequences, 7.3% detected once. The sequenced sample was PBMCs, either bulk or a sorted T-cell subset (CD4+, CD8+, memory, or dextramer-sorted; not recorded which), obtained on the day of the yellow fever booster vaccination. These receptors were collected from a man younger than 30 who received the YFV17D yellow fever vaccine.

In its sample, this clonotype was seen many times. The chain joins TRBV7-9 to TRBJ2-3; 10 nucleotides line up with TRBD1. Germline-derived CDR1 and CDR2 are SEHNR and FQNEAQ (reference sequence). The CDR3 runs to 20 residues. The ends lost 3 bases at V and 1 base at J; junction bases unmatched: 16. The CDR3 nucleotides read TGTGCCAGCAGCTTCCGGGACAGGGGCCGACTGGCCTTAGGCACAGATACGCAGTATTTT. Encoded protein: CASSFRDRGRLALGTDTQYF.

This clonotype appeared many times. V and J are TRBV18 and TRBJ2-1; D gene uncertain. The V end lost 6 bases, the J end lost 11 bases, and 17 bases lay between the germline ends. Germline CDR1 reads KGHSH; CDR2 reads LQKENI. The CDR3 is made up of 13 amino acids. The CDR3 DNA is TGTGCCAGCTCCACCAGAGGAGACCTGAAGCAGTTCTTC. Its protein is CASSTRGDLKQFF.

This clonotype was recorded at least ten times. An end of the junction differs from the germline gene, which may be a read error. The rearrangement uses TRBV5-1 and TRBJ2-3, with D perhaps matching TRBD1 (6 bases). The V gene's germline CDR1 is SGHRS and CDR2 YFSETQ. The CDR3 is 13 amino acids. The chain's CDR3 is CASSLGDTDTHYF. Written as DNA, the CDR3 is TGCGCCAGCAGCTTGGGGGACACAGATACGCATTATTTT.

The chain carries TRBV9 and TRBJ2-3, with D unresolved. Per the germline V gene, CDR1 is SGDLS and CDR2 is YYNGEE. V lost 7 bases to trimming and J lost 2 bases, with 8 bases between them. The CDR3 is made up of 12 amino acids. The CDR3 coding sequence is TGTGCCAGCGGCCGATACACAGATACGCAGTATTTT. It translates to CASGRYTDTQYF.

This clonotype is classed as medium-sized. DNA for the CDR3: TGTGCCAGCAGCCTGACAGGGGGCTCGACGAACACTGAAGCTTTCTTT. It is translated as CASSLTGGSTNTEAFF. The V and J genes are TRBV5-5 and TRBJ1-1, with TRBD1 matching 10 bases. Germline values: CDR1 SGHKS, CDR2 YYEKEE (reference sequence). The CDR3 is made up of 16 amino acids. V shed 4 bases, J shed 1 base, and the junction held 7 bases outside the gene matches. Together with reference TRBV5-5 and TRBJ1-1, the CDR3 gives the full variable domain: DAGVTQSPTHLIKTRGQQVTLRCSPISGHKSVSWYQQVLGQGPQFIFQYYEKEERGRGNFPDRFSARQFPNYSSELNVNALLLGDSALYLCASSLTGGSTNTEAFFGQGTRLTVV.

This clonotype occurred many times. The chain combines TRBV6-5 with TRBJ1-6; D unresolved. CDR1 and CDR2 from the germline V gene are MNHEY and SVGAGI. The CDR3 spans 12 residues. Between the trimmed V and J ends, which lost 10 bases and 4 bases, there was a span of 8 bases. Here the CDR3 DNA reads TGTGCCACCCGGGCGTATAATTCACCCCTCCACTTT. This encodes CATRAYNSPLHF.

This clonotype was detected ten times or more. This sequence joins TRBV4-2 and TRBJ1-2, with TRBD1 as a possible D gene (5 bases). The CDR3 has 14 amino acids. The germline CDR1 and CDR2 sequences are LGHNA and YNFKEQ. Trimming cost V 4 bases and J 4 bases, with 13 bases left between them. The CDR3 loop is CASSPREITYGYTF. The CDR3, as DNA: TGTGCCAGCAGCCCCAGGGAAATAACCTATGGCTACACCTTC.

At least ten counts were recorded for this clonotype. This rearrangement joins TRBV14 to TRBJ2-2; possibly TRBD1 or TRBD2 for D (6 bases each). The V end was cut by 1 base, the J end by 0 bases, with 12 bases between. Germline loops: CDR1 SGHDN, CDR2 FVKESK. This CDR3 has 17 amino acids. CDR3 sequence reads: CASSQVGGLSNTGELFF. CDR3 sequence (DNA): TGTGCCAGCAGCCAAGTCGGGGGCCTTTCGAACACCGGGGAGCTGTTTTTT.

The J gene is TRBJ1-2, the V gene TRBV6-6; 9 bases fit TRBD1. Per germline, CDR1 MNHNY and CDR2 SVGAGI (reference sequence). Trimming cost V 7 bases and J 9 bases; bases outside gene matches: 12. This CDR3 has 14 amino acids. In nucleotides, the CDR3 is TGTGCCAGCAACCTACAGGGGGCGATTAGAAGCTACACCTTC. Encoded protein: CASNLQGAIRSYTF.

A word on this clonotype: A junction boundary mismatches the germline segment, possibly from a read error. The chain employs TRBV5-1 and TRBJ2-6; no firm D call. Looked up from germline, CDR1 is SGHRS and CDR2 is YFSETQ. There are 15 residues in the CDR3. CDR3 bases: TGCGACAGCAGCCCCACGGTCGCCGGGTCCAACGTCCTGACTTTC. This translates into CDSSPTVAGSNVLTF.

This clonotype counts as medium-sized. The chain is built from TRBV5-4 and TRBJ1-1; 9 bases agree with TRBD1. The CDR3 covers 15 residues. The J segment lost 1 base and the V segment lost 3 bases, leaving 4 bases of the junction unmatched. Germline lookup yields CDR1 SGHNT and CDR2 YYREEE (reference sequence). The CDR3 is CASSSRQGENTEAFF. The CDR3 DNA sequence: TGTGCCAGCAGCTCTCGACAGGGGGAGAACACTGAAGCTTTCTTT.

This clonotype was seen at least ten times. Written as DNA, the CDR3 is TGTGCCAGCAGCCTTTTTTCCGGGACGGAAAATGAGCAGTTCTTC. Amino acids: CASSLFSGTENEQFF. The genes are TRBV7-2 and TRBJ2-1, with D perhaps given as TRBD1 or TRBD2 (5 bases each). The CDR3 runs to 15 residues. Deletions cut 5 bases from V and 7 bases from J, with 18 bases between. Germline V gene lookup returns CDR1 SGHTA and CDR2 FQGNSA.

This clonotype is deemed medium-sized (0.01 to 0.1%). The rearrangement joins TRBV24-1 to TRBJ2-5; 10 nucleotides match TRBD2. Germline V gives CDR1 KGHDR, CDR2 SFDVKD. J gave up 3 bases and V 9 bases, and 3 bases lay outside the gene matches. The CDR3 length is 13 residues. The CDR3 loop is CATGTSDKETQYF. In DNA form, the CDR3 reads TGTGCCACCGGGACTAGCGATAAAGAGACCCAGTACTTC.

This clonotype was seen repeatedly, ten times or more. This chain joins TRBV5-1 and TRBJ1-1; weak D call: TRBD1 (5 bases). Trimming shortened V by 0 bases and J by 1 base, and 10 bases separated the two germline ends. The CDR3 is 15 residues long. CDR1 and CDR2 (germline): SGHRS, YFSETQ. CDR3: CASSLVPGANTEAFF. In nucleotides, the CDR3 is TGCGCCAGCAGCTTGGTTCCCGGGGCGAACACTGAAGCTTTCTTT. Full variable domain (rest looked up from reference TRBV5-1 and TRBJ1-1): KAGVTQTPRYLIKTRGQQVTLSCSPISGHRSVSWYQQTPGQGLQFLFEYFSETQRNKGNFPGRFSGRQFSNSRSEMNVSTLELGDSALYLCASSLVPGANTEAFFGQGTRLTVV.

This clonotype appeared many times. For the CDR3, the DNA is TGTGCCAGTAGTACCATAGGGAGGAACACTGAAGCTTTCTTT. Translation: CASSTIGRNTEAFF. The rearrangement links TRBV19 to TRBJ1-1, with no clear D. Germline V gives CDR1 LNHDA, CDR2 SQIVND (reference sequence). This CDR3 spans 14 amino acids. The V gene lost 4 bases and the J gene lost 1 base, with 10 bases spanning the gap.

This clonotype was detected ten times or more. The chain recombines TRBV7-2 with TRBJ2-1; D unresolved. The CDR3 totals 14 residues. Trimming left V 10 bases short and J 0 bases short, with 13 bases between. CDR1 is SGHTA and CDR2 is FQGNSA in the germline V gene. The CDR3 loop reads CATTSPNSYNEQFF. In nucleotides, the CDR3 is TGTGCCACTACAAGCCCTAACTCCTACAATGAGCAGTTCTTC.

This clonotype is medium-sized by share. The chain couples TRBV5-1 to TRBJ1-5, with a weak D call TRBD1 (6 bases). This CDR3 is built from 15 residues. V was trimmed by 4 bases and J by 7 bases, leaving 18 bases between them. Germline V lookup: CDR1 SGHRS, CDR2 YFSETQ. CDR3 bases: TGCGCCAGCAGCGTCGGAACAGGGTATGGACAGCCCCAGCATTTT. This encodes CASSVGTGYGQPQHF.

Ten or more counts support this clonotype. V and J are TRBV5-1 and TRBJ2-6; D gene ambiguous. Germline CDR1 reads SGHRS; CDR2 reads YFSETQ. The ends were cut back, 7 bases at V and 0 bases at J, with 20 bases in the middle. The CDR3 contains 18 residues. The CDR3 nucleotides are TGCGCCAGCGGCCCTAGGAAGGGTCCCCTCTCTGGGGCCAACGTCCTGACTTTC. Amino acids: CASGPRKGPLSGANVLTF.

This clonotype was seen many times. CDR3 sequence reads: CSAGGAKETQYF. The CDR3 region has the DNA TGCAGCGCGGGGGGGGCGAAAGAGACCCAGTACTTC. The V call is TRBV29-1, the J call TRBJ2-5; 8 positions agree with TRBD2. Looked up from germline, CDR1 is SQVTM and CDR2 is ANQGSEA. Trimming cost V 7 bases and J 3 bases; bases outside gene matches: 4. This CDR3 contains 12 residues. Based on the CDR3 plus reference TRBV29-1 and TRBJ2-5, the full variable domain is SAVISQKPSRDICQRGTSLTIQCQVDSQVTMMFWYRQQPGQSLTLIATANQGSEATYESGFVIDKFPISRPNLTFSTLTVSNMSPEDSSIYLCSAGGAKETQYFGPGTRLLVL.

In its sample, this clonotype ranks as medium-sized. The V call is TRBV5-1, the J call TRBJ2-3; TRBD1 is a possible D gene (5 bases). This CDR3 has 14 amino acids. Germline-derived CDR1 and CDR2 are SGHRS and YFSETQ. Trimming took 2 bases from V and 2 from J, leaving 9 bases between them. CDR3: CASSLDSVTDTQYF. DNA for the CDR3: TGCGCCAGCAGCTTAGACAGCGTCACAGATACGCAGTATTTT. Full variable domain (remainder filled in from reference TRBV5-1 and TRBJ2-3): KAGVTQTPRYLIKTRGQQVTLSCSPISGHRSVSWYQQTPGQGLQFLFEYFSETQRNKGNFPGRFSGRQFSNSRSEMNVSTLELGDSALYLCASSLDSVTDTQYFGPGTRLTVL.

This clonotype was seen ten or more times. V usage is TRBV30 and J usage is TRBJ1-2, with no clear D. The CDR3 is 12 amino acids. The V and J ends lost 0 bases and 14 bases respectively, with 16 bases between them. The germline V gene encodes CDR1 GTSNPN and CDR2 SVGIG (reference sequence). CDR3 sequence reads: CAWSVGGEVRTF. In DNA, the CDR3 is TGTGCCTGGAGTGTAGGCGGGGAAGTTCGGACCTTC.

V usage is TRBV3-1 and J usage is TRBJ1-1; the D is unclear. The ends were cut back, 4 bases at V and 14 bases at J, with 20 bases in the middle. The CDR3 length is 13 residues. Germline lookup yields CDR1 LGHDT and CDR2 YNNKEL (reference sequence). The CDR3: CASSPPTNTDAFF. The CDR3 region has the DNA TGTGCCAGCAGCCCACCTACGAACACTGACGCATTCTTT.

This clonotype was seen repeatedly, ten times or more. The J gene is TRBJ2-5, the V gene TRBV5-1, with D perhaps being TRBD1 or TRBD2 (6 bases each). CDR3 length: 17 residues. CDR1 is SGHRS, CDR2 YFSETQ, per germline. The germline V and J ends were trimmed by 0 bases and 1 base, with 16 bases remaining between them. The CDR3 DNA sequence: TGCGCCAGCAGCTTGGGGGGGCGCGGGGCCCTCCAAGAGACCCAGTACTTC. Protein: CASSLGGRGALQETQYF.

This clonotype appeared many times. The rearrangement links TRBV5-1 to TRBJ2-5; 8 bases map to TRBD2. Trimming cost V 4 bases and J 4 bases; bases outside gene matches: 9. Germline CDR1 and CDR2: SGHRS and YFSETQ. The CDR3 has 15 residues. This CDR3 is CASSMGLVSGETQYF. The CDR3 nucleotides are TGCGCCAGCAGCATGGGACTAGTGAGTGGAGAGACCCAGTACTTC.

Many counts were recorded for this clonotype. This rearrangement joins TRBV7-3 to TRBJ2-3; possible D gene TRBD1, 6 bases. Between the trimmed V and J ends, which lost 5 bases and 8 bases, there was a span of 17 bases. This CDR3 is 14 amino acids long. Germline lookup yields CDR1 SGHTA and CDR2 FQGTGA. The CDR3 region has the DNA TGTGCCAGCAGCCCCAGGTGGGGGCCTGGTACGCAGTATTTT. It is translated as CASSPRWGPGTQYF. The full variable domain, completed using reference TRBV7-3 and TRBJ2-3, is GAGVSQTPSNKVTEKGKYVELRCDPISGHTALYWYRQSLGQGPEFLIYFQGTGAADDSGLPNDRFFAVRPEGSVSTLKIQRTERGDSAVYLCASSPRWGPGTQYFGPGTRLTVL.

This clonotype showed up many times. The rearrangement links TRBV4-2 to TRBJ2-3; 11 nucleotides agree with TRBD2. The CDR3 spans 16 residues. V shed 1 base, J shed 3 bases, and the junction held 3 bases outside the gene matches. Germline assignment: CDR1 LGHNA and CDR2 YNFKEQ. The CDR3 bases are TGTGCCAGCAGCCAAGGCGTAGCGGGGGGGACAGATACGCAGTATTTT. Its translation is CASSQGVAGGTDTQYF.

This clonotype was recorded at least ten times. The rearrangement links TRBV9 to TRBJ2-1, with D possibly TRBD2 on 6 matching bases. V was trimmed by 4 bases and J by 1 base, leaving 15 bases between them. Germline loops: CDR1 SGDLS, CDR2 YYNGEE. The CDR3 is 16 amino acids. The CDR3 nucleotides read TGTGCCAGCAGCCCGCCCGGGGGTTTGTCCTACAATGAGCAGTTCTTC. The encoded protein is CASSPPGGLSYNEQFF.

This clonotype has at least ten counts. V and J are TRBV23-1 and TRBJ1-1, with 7 bases matching TRBD1. TRBV23-1 is given ORF status, its function remaining uncertain. There are 16 residues in the CDR3. V shed 7 bases and J 1 base; nucleotides not matched to a gene: 12. In nucleotides, the CDR3 is TGCGCCAGCATGTACAGGGGTTGTGGGGAGAACACTGAAGCTTTCTTT. Protein product: CASMYRGCGENTEAFF.

This clonotype showed up many times. This chain joins TRBV12-3 or TRBV12-4 and TRBJ1-4; perhaps TRBD1 as D (6 bases). CDR3 length: 14 amino acids. V was trimmed by 6 bases and J by 15 bases, leaving 23 bases between them. The CDR3: CASRAEGQQGVLFF. The CDR3 DNA reads TGTGCCAGCAGAGCTGAGGGACAACAGGGTGTTTTGTTTTTT.

The sample holds many counts of this clonotype. In nucleotides, the CDR3 is TGTGCCAGCAGCCTCCAACAGGGGTTCGGCACAGATACGCAGTATTTT. Translating gives CASSLQQGFGTDTQYF. The V and J genes are TRBV7-7 and TRBJ2-3; 7 bases are shared with TRBD1. The germline gives CDR1 SSHAT, CDR2 FNYEAQ (reference sequence). With 5 bases clipped from V and 1 base from J, the junction kept 9 bases outside the gene matches. CDR3 size: 16 residues.

This clonotype was detected many times. V gene TRBV5-4 combines with J gene TRBJ1-5; TRBD1 aligns across 7 bases. This CDR3 is built from 14 residues. The V gene end was trimmed by 4 bases and the J gene end by 6 bases; junction bases not matched to a gene: 7. Germline CDR1 and CDR2: SGHNT and YYREEE (reference sequence). The CDR3 DNA sequence: TGTGCCAGCAGCCAAGGGGGCGCGGGTCAGCCCCAGCATTTT. Its protein product is CASSQGGAGQPQHF.